This is a list of T cell receptor beta chains from one sample in a study of T cells in Graves' hyperthyroidism and ophthalmopathy. TCRdb analysed the multiplex PCR reads with MiXCR anew, one entry per CDR3 protein. Altogether around 300,000 distinct CDR3 sequences are present, roughly 18% being singletons, with the ten largest covering under 45%. What was sequenced was blood. The source is a man aged 45-65 years with Graves' ophthalmopathy. Both conserved end residues are part of each CDR3. The D gene is left open where the match is weak. Clone size appears in some rows only: once, few, many, or a class for an expanded clone.

TRBV3-1	.	many	TRBJ2-3	CASSQRDTQYF	TGTGCCAGCAGCCAACGAGATACGCAGTATTTT
TRBV9	.	.	TRBJ2-5	CASSNNGRYQETQYF	TGTGCCAGCAGCAACAACGGACGGTACCAAGAGACCCAGTACTTC
TRBV28	TRBD1	once	TRBJ1-1	CASRTQGPMNTEAFF	TGTGCCAGCAGGACACAGGGGCCCATGAACACTGAAGCTTTCTTT
TRBV5-4	.	.	TRBJ2-3	CASSLRLADTQYF	TGTGCCAGCAGCCTTCGACTAGCAGATACGCAGTATTTT
TRBV29-1	.	.	TRBJ2-2	CSVLFGELFF	TGCAGCGTCCTATTTGGGGAGCTGTTTTTT
TRBV28	.	many	TRBJ1-5	CASSFVSRPQHF	TGTGCCAGCAGTTTTGTCTCAAGGCCCCAGCATTTT
TRBV10-1	.	.	TRBJ2-3	CASSPDRSSTDTQYF	TGCGCCAGCAGTCCCGACAGGTCTAGCACAGATACGCAGTATTTT
TRBV20-1	TRBD1	many	TRBJ1-1	CRPGQGTTEAFF	TGCAGACCGGGACAGGGGACCACTGAAGCTTTCTTT
TRBV28	.	many	TRBJ2-1	CASSLSGNNEQFF	TGTGCCAGCAGCCTGTCAGGAAACAATGAGCAGTTCTTC
TRBV11-2	TRBD2	many	TRBJ2-3	CASSFTSGSWADTQYF	TGTGCCAGCAGCTTTACTAGCGGGAGTTGGGCAGATACGCAGTATTTT
TRBV28	TRBD1	.	TRBJ2-5	CASSLGLGTGVLEETQYF	TGTGCCAGCAGTTTAGGGCTTGGGACAGGGGTACTCGAAGAGACCCAGTACTTC
TRBV7-9	TRBD1	many	TRBJ1-4	CASSTRWTGGFEKLFF	TGTGCCAGCAGCACGCGGTGGACAGGGGGTTTTGAAAAACTGTTTTTT
TRBV7-6	TRBD1	many	TRBJ2-1	CASSLRDSHYNEQFF	TGTGCCAGCAGCCTACGGGACAGCCACTACAATGAGCAGTTCTTC
TRBV19	TRBD2	.	TRBJ2-1	CASSIVAGIPYNEQFF	TGTGCCAGTAGTATAGTAGCGGGGATCCCCTACAATGAGCAGTTCTTC
TRBV9	.	many	TRBJ2-7	CASSVGGRPYEQYF	TGTGCCAGCAGCGTTGGGGGGAGACCCTACGAGCAGTACTTC
TRBV30	.	many	TRBJ1-1	CAWNDLRGTAEAFF	TGTGCCTGGAACGACCTCCGGGGGACGGCTGAAGCTTTCTTT
TRBV6-1	.	few	TRBJ1-6	CASSEVGGGYNSPLHF	TGTGCCAGCAGTGAAGTTGGGGGAGGCTATAATTCACCCCTCCACTTT
TRBV28	.	many	TRBJ1-2	CASSFSPRDPEDYTF	TGTGCCAGCAGTTTTTCCCCTCGGGACCCGGAAGACTACACCTTC